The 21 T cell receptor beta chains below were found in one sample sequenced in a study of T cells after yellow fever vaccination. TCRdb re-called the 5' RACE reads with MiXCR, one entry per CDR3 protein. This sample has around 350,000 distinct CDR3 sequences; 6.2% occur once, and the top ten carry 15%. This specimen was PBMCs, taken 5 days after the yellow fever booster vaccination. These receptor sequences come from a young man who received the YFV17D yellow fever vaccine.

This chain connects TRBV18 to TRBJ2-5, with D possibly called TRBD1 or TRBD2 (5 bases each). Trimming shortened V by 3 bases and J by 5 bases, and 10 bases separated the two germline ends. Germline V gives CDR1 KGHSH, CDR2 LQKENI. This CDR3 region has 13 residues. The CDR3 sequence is CASSPGERETQYF. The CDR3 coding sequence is TGTGCCAGCTCACCGGGGGAGAGGGAGACCCAGTACTTC.

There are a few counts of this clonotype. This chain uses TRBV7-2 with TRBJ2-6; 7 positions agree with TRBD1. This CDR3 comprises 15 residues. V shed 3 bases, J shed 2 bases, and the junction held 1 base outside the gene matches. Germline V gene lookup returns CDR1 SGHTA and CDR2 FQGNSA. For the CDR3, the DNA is TGTGCCAGCAGCTTCCAGGGGGCTGGGGCCAACGTCCTGACTTTC. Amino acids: CASSFQGAGANVLTF.

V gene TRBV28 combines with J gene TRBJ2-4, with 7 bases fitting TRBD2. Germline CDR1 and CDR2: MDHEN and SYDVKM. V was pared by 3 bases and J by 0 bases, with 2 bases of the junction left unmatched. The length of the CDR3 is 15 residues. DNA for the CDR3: TGTGCCAGCAGTTTCGGGGGGACAGCCAAAAACATTCAGTACTTC. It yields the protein CASSFGGTAKNIQYF.

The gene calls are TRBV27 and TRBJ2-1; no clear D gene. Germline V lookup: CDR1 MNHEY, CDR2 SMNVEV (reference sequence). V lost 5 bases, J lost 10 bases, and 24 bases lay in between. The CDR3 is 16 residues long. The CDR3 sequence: CASSPQTGPNNGEQFF. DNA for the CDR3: TGTGCCAGCAGTCCCCAGACGGGTCCGAACAATGGGGAGCAGTTCTTC.

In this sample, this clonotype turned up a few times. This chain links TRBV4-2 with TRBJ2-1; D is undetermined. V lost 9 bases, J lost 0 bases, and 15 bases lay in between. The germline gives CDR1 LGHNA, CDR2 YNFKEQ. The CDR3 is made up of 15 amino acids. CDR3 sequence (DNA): TGTGCCAGTCAGTACACCGACCTCTCCTACAATGAGCAGTTCTTC. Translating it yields CASQYTDLSYNEQFF.

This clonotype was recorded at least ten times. For the CDR3, the DNA is TGTGCCAGCAGTCGAGACGGGGTTCAAGAGACCCAGTACTTC. Encoded protein: CASSRDGVQETQYF. This chain connects TRBV9 to TRBJ2-5, with a tentative D call TRBD2 (5 bases). CDR3 size: 14 residues. Germline V CDR1 and CDR2: SGDLS, YYNGEE. The V gene lost 5 bases and the J gene lost 2 bases, with 13 bases spanning the gap.

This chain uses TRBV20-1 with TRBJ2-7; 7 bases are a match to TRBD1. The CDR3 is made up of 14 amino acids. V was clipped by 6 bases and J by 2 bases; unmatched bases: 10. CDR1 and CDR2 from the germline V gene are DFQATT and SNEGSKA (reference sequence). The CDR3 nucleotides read TGCAGTGCCAAATCTCCGACAGGGACCTACGAGCAGTACTTC. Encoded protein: CSAKSPTGTYEQYF.

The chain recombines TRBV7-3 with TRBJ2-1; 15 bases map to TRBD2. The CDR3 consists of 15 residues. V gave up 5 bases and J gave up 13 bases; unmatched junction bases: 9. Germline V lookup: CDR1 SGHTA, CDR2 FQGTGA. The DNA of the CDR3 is TGTGCCAGCAGCAAAGGGACTAGCGGGAGGCAAAAACAGTTCTTC. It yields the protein CASSKGTSGRQKQFF.

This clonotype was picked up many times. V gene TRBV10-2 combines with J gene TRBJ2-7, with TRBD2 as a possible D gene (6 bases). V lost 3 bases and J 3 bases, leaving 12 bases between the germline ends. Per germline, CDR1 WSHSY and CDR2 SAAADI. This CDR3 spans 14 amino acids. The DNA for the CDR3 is TGCGCCAGCAGTGAATTCATCGGGAGCTACGAGCAGTACTTC. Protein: CASSEFIGSYEQYF.

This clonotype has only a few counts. The DNA for the CDR3 is TGCAGCGTTGAAGGGGGGGCTCTGAAGACCCAGTACTTC. Translated: CSVEGGALKTQYF. V and J are TRBV29-1 and TRBJ2-5; the D call may be TRBD1 or TRBD2 (6 bases each). V lost 1 base and J 6 bases, leaving 12 bases between the germline ends. This CDR3 spans 13 amino acids. Germline V gives CDR1 SQVTM, CDR2 ANQGSEA. The full variable domain, with the rest looked up from reference TRBV29-1 and TRBJ2-5, is SAVISQKPSRDICQRGTSLTIQCQVDSQVTMMFWYRQQPGQSLTLIATANQGSEATYESGFVIDKFPISRPNLTFSTLTVSNMSPEDSSIYLCSVEGGALKTQYFGPGTRLLVL.

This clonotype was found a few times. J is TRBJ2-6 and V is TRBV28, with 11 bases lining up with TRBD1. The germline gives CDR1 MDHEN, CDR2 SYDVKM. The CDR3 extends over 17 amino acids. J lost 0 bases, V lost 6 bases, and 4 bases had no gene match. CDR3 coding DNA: TGTGCCAGCAGCGGGGGACAGGGGGTCTCTGGGGCCAACGTCCTGACTTTC. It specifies CASSGGQGVSGANVLTF.

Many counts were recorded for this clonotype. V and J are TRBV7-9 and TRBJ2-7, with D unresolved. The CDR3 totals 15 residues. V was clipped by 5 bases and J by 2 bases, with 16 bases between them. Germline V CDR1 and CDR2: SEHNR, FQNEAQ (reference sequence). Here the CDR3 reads CASSPLALAAYEQYF. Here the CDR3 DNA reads TGTGCCAGCAGCCCCCTTGCACTCGCGGCCTACGAGCAGTACTTC.

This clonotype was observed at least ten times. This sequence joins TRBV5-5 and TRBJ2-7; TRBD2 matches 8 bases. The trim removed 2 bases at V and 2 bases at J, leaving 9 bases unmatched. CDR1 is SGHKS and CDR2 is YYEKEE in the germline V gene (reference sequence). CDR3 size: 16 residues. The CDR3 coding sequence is TGTGCCAGCAGCTTACCCCACAGCGGGGGTACCTACGAGCAGTACTTC. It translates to CASSLPHSGGTYEQYF.

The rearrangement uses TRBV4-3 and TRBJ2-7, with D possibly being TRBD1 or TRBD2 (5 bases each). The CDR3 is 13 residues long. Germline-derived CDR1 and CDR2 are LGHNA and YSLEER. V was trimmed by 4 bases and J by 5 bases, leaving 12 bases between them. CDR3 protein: CASSPRDGNEQYF. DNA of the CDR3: TGCGCCAGCAGCCCGAGGGACGGGAACGAGCAGTACTTC.

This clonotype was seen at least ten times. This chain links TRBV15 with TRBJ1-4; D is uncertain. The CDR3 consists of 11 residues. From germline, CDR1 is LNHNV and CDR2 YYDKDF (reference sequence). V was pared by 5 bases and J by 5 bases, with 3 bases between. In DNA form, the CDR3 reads TGTGCCACCAGCTTAAATGAAAAACTGTTTTTT. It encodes CATSLNEKLFF.

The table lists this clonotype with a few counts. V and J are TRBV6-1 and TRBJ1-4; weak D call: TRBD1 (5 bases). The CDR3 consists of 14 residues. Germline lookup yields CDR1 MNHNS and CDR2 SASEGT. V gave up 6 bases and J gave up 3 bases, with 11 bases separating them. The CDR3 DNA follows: TGTGCCAGCAGGTCGGGACGCCCTAATGAAAAACTGTTTTTT. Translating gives CASRSGRPNEKLFF.

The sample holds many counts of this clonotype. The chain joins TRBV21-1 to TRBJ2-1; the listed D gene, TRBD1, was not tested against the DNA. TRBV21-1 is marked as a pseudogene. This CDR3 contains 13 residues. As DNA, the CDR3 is TGTGCCAGCAAAAACAGGTTCTACAATGAGCAGTTCTTC. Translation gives CASKNRFYNEQFF.

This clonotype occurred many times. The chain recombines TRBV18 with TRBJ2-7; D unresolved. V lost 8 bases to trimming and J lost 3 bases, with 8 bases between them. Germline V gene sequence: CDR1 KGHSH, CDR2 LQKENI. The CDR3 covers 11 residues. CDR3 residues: CASSLNYEQYF. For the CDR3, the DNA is TGTGCCAGCAGCTTAAACTACGAGCAGTACTTC.

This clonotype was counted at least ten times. This CDR3 is CASSAQAGGVRDTQYF. CDR3 nucleotides: TGTGCCAGCAGTGCGCAAGCGGGAGGCGTGAGGGATACGCAGTATTTT. This chain uses TRBV6-1 with TRBJ2-3; 9 bases align to TRBD2. There are 16 residues in the CDR3. Unmatched junction bases numbered 11, after V lost 4 bases and J lost 6 bases. Germline V lookup: CDR1 MNHNS, CDR2 SASEGT.

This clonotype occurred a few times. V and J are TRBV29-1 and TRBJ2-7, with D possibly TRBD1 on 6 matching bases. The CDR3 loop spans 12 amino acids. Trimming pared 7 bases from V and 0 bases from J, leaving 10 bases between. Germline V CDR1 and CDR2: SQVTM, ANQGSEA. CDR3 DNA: TGCAGCGGAGGGGACATCTCCTACGAGCAGTACTTC. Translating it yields CSGGDISYEQYF.

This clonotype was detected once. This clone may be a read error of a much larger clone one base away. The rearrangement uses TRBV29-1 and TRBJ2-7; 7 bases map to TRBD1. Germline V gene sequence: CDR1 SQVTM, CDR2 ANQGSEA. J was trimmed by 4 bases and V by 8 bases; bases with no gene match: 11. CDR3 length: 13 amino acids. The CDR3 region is CSIIVQGMYEQYF. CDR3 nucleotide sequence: TGCAGCATTATAGTACAGGGGATGTACGAGCAGTACTTC.